These 28 T cell receptor beta chains were all obtained from the same sample, sequenced in a study of blood T cell repertoires in COVID-19. The data were produced by immunoSEQ multiplex PCR, yet TCRdb's version contains in-frame clones alone and is incomplete. The sample carries more than 450,000 clones, about 90% recorded once. Input material: PBMCs or T cells enriched from blood (not recorded which). The receptors derive from a young woman who had recovered from COVID-19.

The genes are TRBV7-2 and TRBJ1-2; D ambiguous. V was cut by 1 base and J by 8 bases, with 20 bases left in between. Germline-derived CDR1 and CDR2 are SGHTA and FQGNSA. This CDR3 is 16 amino acids long. CDR3 in amino acids: CASSLDLDTPSSGYTF. The CDR3 region has the DNA TGTGCCAGCAGCTTAGACCTTGACACCCCGTCGAGCGGCTACACCTTC.

This chain uses TRBV15 with TRBJ2-1; TRBD2 might be the D (5 bases). CDR1 is LNHNV, CDR2 YYDKDF, per germline (reference sequence). The CDR3 runs to 13 residues. V was clipped by 0 bases and J by 7 bases, with 7 bases between them. The CDR3 loop reads CATSRDWENEQFF. In DNA form, the CDR3 reads TGTGCCACCAGCAGAGATTGGGAGAATGAGCAGTTCTTC.

CDR3 nucleotides: TGCGCCAGCAGCTTGGAGGACAGAGACAATGAGCAGTTCTTC. Its translation is CASSLEDRDNEQFF. This sequence joins TRBV5-1 and TRBJ2-1; tentatively, D is TRBD1 (6 bases). Germline CDR1 is SGHRS and CDR2 is YFSETQ. The CDR3 covers 14 residues. Trimming stripped 0 bases from V and 5 bases from J, with 9 bases between.

The gene calls are TRBV9 and TRBJ1-2, with D hard to call. The CDR3 is made up of 15 amino acids. V lost 4 bases to trimming and J lost 3 bases, with 16 bases between them. Germline lookup yields CDR1 SGDLS and CDR2 YYNGEE. CDR3 coding DNA: TGTGCCAGCAGCTCCTGGGCGCAGAAGGACTATGGCTACACCTTC. It codes for CASSSWAQKDYGYTF.

In this sample, this clone turned up once. Within the sample, other DNA sequences also encode this same CDR3. The J gene is TRBJ1-6, the V gene TRBV5-1, with D possibly matching TRBD1 (5 bases). The CDR3 contains 13 residues. V gave up 4 bases and J gave up 8 bases, with 10 bases separating them. Germline V gives CDR1 SGHRS, CDR2 YFSETQ. DNA for the CDR3: TGCGCCAGCAGCCCGGGGGGGGATTCACCCCTCCACTTT. Residues: CASSPGGDSPLHF.

V and J are TRBV5-6 and TRBJ1-2; D may be TRBD1 (5 bases). The CDR3 is 15 residues long. Trimming took 1 base from V and 3 from J, leaving 13 bases between them. Germline values: CDR1 SGHDT, CDR2 YYEEEE. CDR3 in amino acids: CASSLIRAVDYGYTF. DNA for the CDR3: TGTGCCAGCAGCTTGATCAGGGCGGTGGACTATGGCTACACCTTC. Together with reference TRBV5-6 and TRBJ1-2, the CDR3 gives the full variable domain: DAGVTQSPTHLIKTRGQQVTLRCSPKSGHDTVSWYQQALGQGPQFIFQYYEEEERQRGNFPDRFSGHQFPNYSSELNVNALLLGDSALYLCASSLIRAVDYGYTFGSGTRLTVV.

This clone was observed once. This chain links TRBV9 with TRBJ2-1; 7 nucleotides agree with TRBD1. The V gene's germline CDR1 is SGDLS and CDR2 YYNGEE. V lost 3 bases and J lost 0; bases outside the gene matches: 9. The CDR3 has 17 amino acids. In DNA form, the CDR3 reads TGTGCCAGCAGCGCCCCCAGGGACAGAGTCTCCTACAATGAGCAGTTCTTC. Its translation: CASSAPRDRVSYNEQFF.

The V gene is TRBV28, the J gene TRBJ2-3; a weak D match, TRBD2 (5 bases). CDR3 size: 15 residues. Germline CDR1 is MDHEN and CDR2 is SYDVKM. V gave up 8 bases and J gave up 4 bases, with 19 bases separating them. CDR3 sequence: CASHSGSGEADTQYF. The CDR3 DNA is TGTGCCAGCCACTCCGGAAGCGGAGAGGCAGATACGCAGTATTTT.

V is TRBV5-1 and J is TRBJ1-2; a possible D gene is TRBD1 (6 bases). The CDR3 sequence is 16 residues long. The V end was cut by 4 bases, the J end by 3 bases, with 19 bases between. Germline CDR1 and CDR2: SGHRS and YFSETQ. DNA of the CDR3: TGCGCCAGCAGCGCCTACCTACCGGGACAAGACTATGGCTACACCTTC. Translation: CASSAYLPGQDYGYTF.

The CDR3 sequence is CSVGGGGTMNTEAFF. The DNA of the CDR3 is TGCAGCGTCGGCGGGGGGGGTACTATGAACACTGAAGCTTTCTTT. The chain joins TRBV29-1 to TRBJ1-1, with a weak D call TRBD1 (5 bases). Trimming removed 6 bases at V and 0 bases at J, with 17 bases between. The CDR3 extends over 15 amino acids. CDR1 and CDR2 (germline): SQVTM, ANQGSEA.

The chain combines TRBV28 with TRBJ2-4; 7 bases align to TRBD1. V trimming: 3 bases; J trimming: 4 bases; junction bases outside the gene matches: 9. This CDR3 has 16 residues. Germline CDR1 is MDHEN and CDR2 is SYDVKM. The CDR3 region is CASSFGSATGKNIQYF. In DNA, the CDR3 is TGTGCCAGCAGTTTCGGTTCCGCGACAGGGAAAAACATTCAGTACTTC. The whole variable domain, filled in from reference TRBV28 and TRBJ2-4, reads DVKVTQSSRYLVKRTGEKVFLECVQDMDHENMFWYRQDPGLGLRLIYFSYDVKMKEKGDIPEGYSVSREKKERFSLILESASTNQTSMYLCASSFGSATGKNIQYFGAGTRLSVL.

This sequence joins TRBV29-1 and TRBJ1-2; maybe TRBD1 (6 bases). V was pared by 1 base and J by 2 bases, with 14 bases between. Per germline, CDR1 SQVTM and CDR2 ANQGSEA. This CDR3 has 15 residues. The CDR3 nucleotides are TGCAGCGTTGAAGCCCGGTCAGGGGCCAACTATGGCTACACCTTC. The encoded protein is CSVEARSGANYGYTF.

V gene TRBV30 combines with J gene TRBJ2-5; a weak D match, TRBD1 (6 bases). This CDR3 region has 14 residues. Germline assignment: CDR1 GTSNPN and CDR2 SVGIG (reference sequence). Trimming shortened V by 2 bases and J by 4 bases, and 14 bases separated the two germline ends. The CDR3, as DNA: TGTGCCTGGAGTCCAGGGGCAGAACGAGAGACCCAGTACTTC. It specifies CAWSPGAERETQYF.

The chain joins TRBV29-1 to TRBJ1-1; D possibly corresponds to TRBD1 (5 bases). Germline values: CDR1 SQVTM, CDR2 ANQGSEA. V was trimmed by 5 bases and J by 7 bases, leaving 11 bases between them. This CDR3 contains 11 residues. CDR3 bases: TGCAGCGTTCAACGGGGGGGTGAAGCTTTCTTT. Translating gives CSVQRGGEAFF. Looking up the rest from reference TRBV29-1 and TRBJ1-1 gives the full variable domain: SAVISQKPSRDICQRGTSLTIQCQVDSQVTMMFWYRQQPGQSLTLIATANQGSEATYESGFVIDKFPISRPNLTFSTLTVSNMSPEDSSIYLCSVQRGGEAFFGQGTRLTVV.

This clone was picked up one time. The rearrangement uses TRBV6-5 and TRBJ1-2; D is uncertain. CDR1 and CDR2 (germline): MNHEY, SVGAGI. V lost 5 bases and J 7 bases, leaving 8 bases between the germline ends. This CDR3 has 11 residues. The CDR3, as DNA: TGTGCCAGCAGTCTCAATAGTGGCTACACCTTC. It codes for CASSLNSGYTF.

The rearrangement joins TRBV10-1 to TRBJ2-2; 10 bases fit TRBD2. The CDR3 totals 19 residues. The V gene's germline CDR1 is WNHNN and CDR2 SYGVQD (reference sequence). V shed 2 bases and J 5 bases; nucleotides not matched to a gene: 14. This chain's CDR3 is CASSEIGEAGGPRTGELFF. CDR3 in DNA: TGCGCCAGCAGTGAGATTGGAGAAGCGGGGGGGCCGAGGACCGGGGAGCTGTTTTTT.

This chain uses TRBV6-5 with TRBJ1-1; D remains ambiguous. Between the trimmed V and J ends, which lost 7 bases and 4 bases, there was a span of 16 bases. CDR1 and CDR2 from the germline V gene are MNHEY and SVGAGI. The CDR3 sequence is 14 residues long. CDR3 nucleotides: TGTGCCAGCATAGGTATGAATGGAGGCACTGAAGCTTTCTTT. Translated, it gives CASIGMNGGTEAFF.

V is TRBV6-5 and J is TRBJ1-1, with 9 positions matching TRBD1. Germline lookup yields CDR1 MNHEY and CDR2 SVGAGI. The trim removed 7 bases at V and 0 bases at J, leaving 6 bases unmatched. The CDR3 runs 15 residues. The DNA of the CDR3 is TGTGCCAGCATTCCCTGGACAGGGGTGAACACTGAAGCTTTCTTT. Protein: CASIPWTGVNTEAFF.

V gene TRBV28 combines with J gene TRBJ2-7; 7 nucleotides match TRBD1. Germline CDR1 is MDHEN and CDR2 is SYDVKM. This CDR3 comprises 13 residues. V lost 6 bases to trimming and J lost 2 bases; unmatched junction nucleotides: 4. The CDR3 region is CASSEQGTYEQYF. CDR3 in DNA: TGTGCCAGCAGCGAACAGGGGACCTACGAGCAGTACTTC.

The chain uses TRBV5-5 and TRBJ2-5, with 8 nucleotides matching TRBD1. V gave up 0 bases and J gave up 4 bases; unmatched junction bases: 11. The CDR3 runs 17 residues. Germline lookup yields CDR1 SGHKS and CDR2 YYEKEE (reference sequence). For the CDR3, the DNA is TGTGCCAGCAGCTTGGAAGGGTCGACAGGGGTAGGAGAGACCCAGTACTTC. Amino acid sequence: CASSLEGSTGVGETQYF. Drawing the rest from reference TRBV5-5 and TRBJ2-5, the complete variable domain is DAGVTQSPTHLIKTRGQQVTLRCSPISGHKSVSWYQQVLGQGPQFIFQYYEKEERGRGNFPDRFSARQFPNYSSELNVNALLLGDSALYLCASSLEGSTGVGETQYFGPGTRLLVL.

This chain uses TRBV5-6 with TRBJ2-5; no definite D call. The CDR3 covers 15 residues. Germline CDR1 reads SGHDT; CDR2 reads YYEEEE. Trimming took off 4 bases at V and 1 base at J, with 14 bases between the two ends. CDR3: CASSRFLGSQETQYF. In nucleotides, the CDR3 is TGTGCCAGCAGCCGCTTTTTGGGCAGCCAAGAGACCCAGTACTTC.

This clone was recorded only once. This rearrangement joins TRBV4-1 to TRBJ1-3, with no clear D. V lost 0 bases to trimming and J lost 0 bases, with 9 bases between them. This CDR3 has 16 amino acids. Germline CDR1 MGHRA, CDR2 YSYEKL. The CDR3 loop is CASSQDRLPSGNTIYF. DNA of the CDR3: TGCGCCAGCAGCCAAGACAGACTGCCCTCTGGAAACACCATATATTTT.

The rearrangement joins TRBV4-1 to TRBJ1-1; D not certain. Germline CDR1 reads MGHRA; CDR2 reads YSYEKL. The CDR3 loop spans 12 amino acids. The V end was cut by 4 bases, the J end by 2 bases, with 5 bases between. CDR3 sequence reads: CASSPPNTEAFF. The CDR3 bases are TGCGCCAGCAGCCCCCCAAACACTGAAGCTTTCTTT.

The V and J genes are TRBV10-3 and TRBJ1-1; 8 bases fit TRBD1. V dropped 4 bases and J dropped 3; count of bases not matched to a gene: 7. This CDR3 is built from 15 residues. The V gene's germline CDR1 is ENHRY and CDR2 SYGVKD. The CDR3 loop reads CAISASQGAYTEAFF. The DNA for the CDR3 is TGTGCCATCAGTGCCTCCCAGGGGGCTTACACTGAAGCTTTCTTT.

This chain joins TRBV27 and TRBJ2-1; possibly TRBD1 for D (5 bases). V was cut by 3 bases and J by 3 bases, with 9 bases left in between. The CDR3 extends over 14 amino acids. Germline V gene sequence: CDR1 MNHEY, CDR2 SMNVEV (reference sequence). DNA for the CDR3: TGTGCCAGCAGTTTTACCGACAGCTACAATGAGCAGTTCTTC. It translates to CASSFTDSYNEQFF.

V gene TRBV14 combines with J gene TRBJ2-3; D remains ambiguous. Trimming stripped 4 bases from V and 1 base from J, with 6 bases between. CDR3 length: 13 amino acids. Germline V lookup: CDR1 SGHDN, CDR2 FVKESK. CDR3 region: CASSPQGTDTQYF. The CDR3, as DNA: TGTGCCAGCAGCCCTCAGGGCACAGATACGCAGTATTTT. Using reference TRBV14 and TRBJ2-3 for the parts outside the CDR3, the full variable domain is EAGVTQFPSHSVIEKGQTVTLRCDPISGHDNLYWYRRVMGKEIKFLLHFVKESKQDESGMPNNRFLAERTGGTYSTLKVQPAELEDSGVYFCASSPQGTDTQYFGPGTRLTVL.

V and J are TRBV12-5 and TRBJ1-1; TRBD1 might be the D (5 bases). The V end lost 4 bases, the J end lost 1 base, and 10 bases lay between the germline ends. The CDR3 is 14 amino acids. Germline lookup yields CDR1 LGHNT and CDR2 FRNRAP. The CDR3 DNA is TGTGCTAGTGGTTCACCACAGGAGAACACTGAAGCTTTCTTT. Protein: CASGSPQENTEAFF.

V and J are TRBV28 and TRBJ1-1; D not certain. The CDR3 length is 13 residues. Germline CDR1 is MDHEN and CDR2 is SYDVKM. V lost 1 base and J 7 bases, leaving 10 bases between the germline ends. CDR3 region: CASSLSTAGEAFF. DNA for the CDR3: TGTGCCAGCAGTTTATCCACGGCGGGTGAAGCTTTCTTT. The variable domain in full, completed from reference TRBV28 and TRBJ1-1, reads DVKVTQSSRYLVKRTGEKVFLECVQDMDHENMFWYRQDPGLGLRLIYFSYDVKMKEKGDIPEGYSVSREKKERFSLILESASTNQTSMYLCASSLSTAGEAFFGQGTRLTVV.